This T cell receptor (beta chain) was found in a study of cytomegalovirus exposure and HLA in healthy donors. The PCR made use of 60 Vbeta and 13 Jbeta primers. Authors' data handling: The count from a later analysis was 79 million or so unique TCR beta chains, some 10 million of them shared. Generated by immunoSEQ multiplex PCR, the TCRdb table keeps only in-frame clones and is missing some. V and J calls and clone size are those listed in that table; D and trimming were worked out from the DNA. The sample gives about 160,000 clones, approximately 67% of which show up once; 4% to 5.5% is in the top ten. This CDR3 region has 15 residues. Germline-derived CDR1 and CDR2 are LNHDA and SQIVND (reference sequence). Trimming took 3 bases from V and 0 from J; bases not matched to a gene: 4.

The clonotype was recovered from a woman aged 18 to 35 in good health and CMV-seropositive. The chain carries TRBV19 and TRBJ2-5; 7 nucleotides line up with TRBD1. The material sequenced was PBMCs. The CDR3 sequence is CASSIGTAYQETQYF. CDR3 sequence (DNA): TGTGCCAGTAGTATCGGGACAGCTTACCAAGAGACCCAGTACTTC.